What follows are 9 T cell receptor beta chains derived from one specimen sequenced in a study of stem cell transplantation in POMP-related autoinflammatory disease. Profiling relied on immunoSEQ multiplex PCR, and the TCRdb table lists in-frame clones only, not all of them. This table has tens of thousands of clones, approximately 91% appearing once. This specimen consisted of CD4+ T cells from PBMCs, obtained after stem cell transplantation. These receptors were taken from a human patient with POMP-related autoinflammation and immune dysregulation (PRAID). Some of these T cells may belong to the graft donor.

CDR3 sequence reads: CASSLDPGMNTEAFF. CDR3 DNA: TGTGCCAGCAGCTTAGATCCGGGAATGAACACTGAAGCTTTCTTT. The chain uses TRBV7-9 and TRBJ1-1; the D is unclear. Germline V gene sequence: CDR1 SEHNR, CDR2 FQNEAQ (reference sequence). V shed 1 base and J shed 0 bases, with 9 bases lying between them. This CDR3 has 15 amino acids.

This clone has a single count. V usage is TRBV6-6 and J usage is TRBJ1-6; TRBD1 matches at 7 bases. There are 14 residues in the CDR3. Germline V lookup: CDR1 MNHNY, CDR2 SVGAGI (reference sequence). V lost 4 bases and J lost 7; bases outside the gene matches: 4. This CDR3 is CASSWDRENSPLHF. CDR3 nucleotides: TGTGCCAGCAGTTGGGACAGAGAAAATTCACCCCTCCACTTT.

V and J are TRBV18 and TRBJ2-7; 9 bases agree with TRBD2. This CDR3 contains 14 residues. The ends lost 3 bases at V and 3 bases at J; junction bases unmatched: 3. Germline V gene lookup returns CDR1 KGHSH and CDR2 LQKENI. CDR3 nucleotide sequence: TGTGCCAGCTCACCTGCGGGAGGGCTCTACGAGCAGTACTTC. It is translated as CASSPAGGLYEQYF.

The genes are TRBV7-2 and TRBJ1-5; 7 bases agree with TRBD1. The junction had 8 bases not matched to a gene; V was cut back by 1 base and J by 11 bases. The length of the CDR3 is 14 residues. Germline CDR1 and CDR2: SGHTA and FQGNSA. The CDR3 nucleotides read TGTGCCAGCAGCTTAGGACAGGGACCGAGGGCCCAGCATTTT. It translates to CASSLGQGPRAQHF.

This clone has only one observation. This chain connects TRBV15 to TRBJ1-6, with a tentative D call TRBD1 (6 bases). CDR3 length: 13 residues. V was trimmed by 0 bases and J by 15 bases, leaving 12 bases between them. Per germline, CDR1 LNHNV and CDR2 YYDKDF (reference sequence). DNA for the CDR3: TGTGCCACCAGCAGAGATCAAGAGGGGGACCTCCACTTT. Its protein is CATSRDQEGDLHF.

The chain recombines TRBV27 with TRBJ1-2, with 7 positions matching TRBD1. Germline V gives CDR1 MNHEY, CDR2 SMNVEV (reference sequence). This CDR3 has 14 residues. V shed 2 bases and J 1 base; nucleotides not matched to a gene: 1. The DNA of the CDR3 is TGTGCCAGCAGTTTACAGGGGGGTAACTATGGCTACACCTTC. It is translated as CASSLQGGNYGYTF.

J is TRBJ2-7 and V is TRBV7-8; the D call may be TRBD1 or TRBD2 (6 bases each). The germline V gene has CDR1 SGHVS and CDR2 FQNEAQ. CDR3 length equals 18 residues. The V and J ends lost 8 bases and 2 bases respectively, with 28 bases between them. CDR3 sequence: CASARGGLRGHFPYEQYV. For the CDR3, the DNA is TGTGCCAGCGCGCGAGGGGGGCTAAGGGGCCACTTTCCCTACGAGCAGTACGTC.

The chain uses TRBV5-1 and TRBJ1-1; D ambiguous. V was cut by 0 bases and J by 6 bases, with 9 bases left in between. The CDR3 extends over 13 amino acids. CDR1 SGHRS and CDR2 YFSETQ come from the germline V gene. The CDR3 here is CASSLEVKAEAFF. CDR3 coding DNA: TGCGCCAGCAGCTTGGAGGTGAAGGCTGAAGCTTTCTTT.

The V gene is TRBV5-8, the J gene TRBJ2-1, with D perhaps matching TRBD1 (5 bases). The CDR3 runs 17 residues. Per the germline V gene, CDR1 is SGHTS and CDR2 is YDEGEE. The V end lost 0 bases, the J end lost 0 bases, and 13 bases lay between the germline ends. CDR3 sequence reads: CASSLEGLAVSYNEQFF. The CDR3 bases are TGTGCCAGCAGCTTGGAGGGGTTAGCTGTCTCCTACAATGAGCAGTTCTTC.